This T cell receptor beta chain was captured in a study of blood T cells in healthy people across ages. V lost 4 bases, J lost 8 bases, and 15 bases lay in between. The CDR3 loop spans 14 amino acids. CDR1 and CDR2 (germline): SGHRS, YFSETQ. Together with a sample-barcoded 5' primer, a J-beta primer mix was included in a second PCR lasting roughly 6 to 12 cycles. TCRdb re-called the 5' RACE reads through MiXCR, storing one row per CDR3 protein. The sample includes around 990,000 distinct CDR3 sequences, under 40% of them seen just once. Study-level results: Relative to aged donors, long-lived donors carried more naive CD4+ cells and displayed higher diversity. When one million T cells were used, diversity estimates were thought to be underestimates. A strong correlation was found between TCR beta diversity and the percentage of naive T cells. A roughly linear age-dependent decrease characterized TCR beta diversity per million T cells.

Comment on this clonotype: What it recognizes is unknown.

The specimen was blood. The source is a man aged 18 to 30 in good health. The J gene is TRBJ2-2, the V gene TRBV5-1; D is possibly TRBD1 or TRBD2 (7 bases each). Here the CDR3 reads CASSLTGTTGELFF. CDR3 coding DNA: TGCGCCAGCAGCCTGACAGGGACTACGGGGGAGCTGTTTTTT. Full variable domain (rest looked up from reference TRBV5-1 and TRBJ2-2): KAGVTQTPRYLIKTRGQQVTLSCSPISGHRSVSWYQQTPGQGLQFLFEYFSETQRNKGNFPGRFSGRQFSNSRSEMNVSTLELGDSALYLCASSLTGTTGELFFGEGSRLTVL.